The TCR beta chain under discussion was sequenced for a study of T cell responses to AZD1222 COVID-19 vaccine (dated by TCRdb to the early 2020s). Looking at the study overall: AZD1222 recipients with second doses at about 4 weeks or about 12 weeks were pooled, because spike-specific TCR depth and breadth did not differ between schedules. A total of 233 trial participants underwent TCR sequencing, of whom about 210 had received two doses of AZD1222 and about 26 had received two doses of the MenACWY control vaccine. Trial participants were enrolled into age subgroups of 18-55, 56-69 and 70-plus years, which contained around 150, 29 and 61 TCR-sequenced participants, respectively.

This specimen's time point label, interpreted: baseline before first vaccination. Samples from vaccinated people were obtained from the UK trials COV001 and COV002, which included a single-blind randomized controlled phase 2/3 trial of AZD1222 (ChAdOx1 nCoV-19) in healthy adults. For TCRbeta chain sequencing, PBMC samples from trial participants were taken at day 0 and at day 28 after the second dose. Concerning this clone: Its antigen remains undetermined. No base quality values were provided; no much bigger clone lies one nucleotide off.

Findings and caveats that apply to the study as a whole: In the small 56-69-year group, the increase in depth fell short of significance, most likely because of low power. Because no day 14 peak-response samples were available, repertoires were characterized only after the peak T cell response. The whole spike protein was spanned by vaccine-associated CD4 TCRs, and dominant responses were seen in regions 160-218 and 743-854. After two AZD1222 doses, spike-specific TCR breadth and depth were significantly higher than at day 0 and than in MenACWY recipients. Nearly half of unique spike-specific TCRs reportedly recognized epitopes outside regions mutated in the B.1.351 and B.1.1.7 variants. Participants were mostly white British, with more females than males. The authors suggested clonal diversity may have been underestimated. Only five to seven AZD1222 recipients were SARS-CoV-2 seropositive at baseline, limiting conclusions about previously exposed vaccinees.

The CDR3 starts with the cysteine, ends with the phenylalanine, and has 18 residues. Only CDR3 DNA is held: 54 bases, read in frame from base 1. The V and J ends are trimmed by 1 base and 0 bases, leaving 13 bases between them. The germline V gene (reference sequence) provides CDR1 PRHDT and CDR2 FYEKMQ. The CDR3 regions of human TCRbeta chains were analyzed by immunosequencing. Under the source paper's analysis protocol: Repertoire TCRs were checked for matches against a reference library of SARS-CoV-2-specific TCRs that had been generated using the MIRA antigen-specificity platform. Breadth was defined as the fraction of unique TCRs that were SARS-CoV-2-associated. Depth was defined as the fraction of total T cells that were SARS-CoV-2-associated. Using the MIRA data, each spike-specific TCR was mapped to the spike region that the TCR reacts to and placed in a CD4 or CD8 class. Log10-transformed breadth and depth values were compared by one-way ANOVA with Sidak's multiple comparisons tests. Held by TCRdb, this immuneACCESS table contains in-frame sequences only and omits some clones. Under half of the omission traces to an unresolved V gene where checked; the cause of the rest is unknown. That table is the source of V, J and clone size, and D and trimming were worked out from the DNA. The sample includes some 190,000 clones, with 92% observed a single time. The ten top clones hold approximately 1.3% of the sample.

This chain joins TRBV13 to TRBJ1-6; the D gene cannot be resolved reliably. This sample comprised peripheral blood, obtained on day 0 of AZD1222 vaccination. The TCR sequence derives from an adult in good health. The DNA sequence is TGTGCCAGCAGCTTAGATGGTGACTCGAGCTCCTATAATTCACCCCTCCACTTT. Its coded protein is CASSLDGDSSSYNSPLHF.